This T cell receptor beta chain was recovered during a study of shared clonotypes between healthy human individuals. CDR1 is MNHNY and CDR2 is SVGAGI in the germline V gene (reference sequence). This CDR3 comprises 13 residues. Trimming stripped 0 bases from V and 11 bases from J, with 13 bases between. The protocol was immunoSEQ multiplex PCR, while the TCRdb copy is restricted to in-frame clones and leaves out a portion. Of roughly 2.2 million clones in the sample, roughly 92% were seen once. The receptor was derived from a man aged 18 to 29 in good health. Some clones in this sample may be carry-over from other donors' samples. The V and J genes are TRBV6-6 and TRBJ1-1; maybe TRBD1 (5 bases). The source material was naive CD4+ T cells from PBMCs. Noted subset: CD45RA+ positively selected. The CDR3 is CASSYSGGPRAFF. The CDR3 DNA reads TGTGCCAGCAGTTACTCGGGGGGACCCAGGGCTTTCTTT.